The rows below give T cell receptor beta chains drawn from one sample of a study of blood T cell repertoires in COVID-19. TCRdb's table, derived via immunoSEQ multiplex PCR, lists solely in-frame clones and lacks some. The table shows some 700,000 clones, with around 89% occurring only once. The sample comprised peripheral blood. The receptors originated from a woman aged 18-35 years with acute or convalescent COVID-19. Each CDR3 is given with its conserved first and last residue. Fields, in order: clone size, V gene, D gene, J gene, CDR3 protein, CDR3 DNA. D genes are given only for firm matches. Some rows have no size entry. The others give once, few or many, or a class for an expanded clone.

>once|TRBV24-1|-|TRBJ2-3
CATSDFADTQYF
TGTGCCACCAGTGATTTCGCAGATACGCAGTATTTT
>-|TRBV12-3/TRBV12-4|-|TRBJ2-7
CASGQPGGYEQYF
TGTGCCAGCGGACAACCCGGTGGCTACGAGCAGTACTTC
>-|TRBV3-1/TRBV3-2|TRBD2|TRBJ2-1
CASSQDRLAGATYNEQFF
TGTGCCAGCAGCCAAGATCGGCTAGCGGGAGCTACCTACAATGAGCAGTTCTTC
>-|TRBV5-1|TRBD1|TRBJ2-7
CASSSGTGKGEQYF
TGCGCCAGCAGCTCCGGGACAGGAAAGGGGGAGCAGTACTTC
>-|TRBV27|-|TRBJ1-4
CASSGGLGAEKLFF
TGTGCCAGCAGCGGGGGTCTAGGGGCTGAAAAACTGTTTTTT
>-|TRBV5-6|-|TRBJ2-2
CASSLEGRGTGELFF
TGTGCCAGCAGCTTGGAAGGGAGGGGGACCGGGGAGCTGTTTTTT
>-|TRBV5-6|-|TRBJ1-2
CASSLRTPYGYTF
TGTGCCAGCAGCTTGAGGACTCCGTATGGCTACACCTTC
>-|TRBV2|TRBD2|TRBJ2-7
CASRELTSGDSYEQYF
TGTGCCAGCAGAGAGTTGACTAGCGGGGACTCCTACGAGCAGTACTTC
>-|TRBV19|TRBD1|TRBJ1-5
CASSRQGRERQPQHF
TGTGCCAGTAGCCGACAGGGGAGGGAGAGACAGCCCCAGCATTTT
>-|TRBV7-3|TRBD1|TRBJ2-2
CASSLGTTGRAGELFF
TGTGCCAGCAGCTTAGGCACGACAGGGCGGGCCGGGGAGCTGTTTTTT
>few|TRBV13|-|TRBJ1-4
CASSAKSGRDNEKLFF
TGTGCCAGCAGCGCCAAATCCGGGAGAGATAATGAAAAACTGTTTTTT
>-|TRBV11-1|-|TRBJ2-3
CASSLALTSFPDTQYF
TGTGCCAGCAGCTTAGCATTGACTAGTTTCCCAGATACGCAGTATTTT
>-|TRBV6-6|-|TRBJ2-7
CASSSGDLDYEQYF
TGTGCCAGCAGCTCCGGGGACTTAGACTACGAGCAGTACTTC
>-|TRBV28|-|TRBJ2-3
CASSRSQRTDTQYF
TGTGCCAGCAGCCGGTCGCAACGCACAGATACGCAGTATTTT
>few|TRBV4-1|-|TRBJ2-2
CASSQGRGNTGELFF
TGCGCCAGCAGCCAAGGAAGGGGGAACACCGGGGAGCTGTTTTTT
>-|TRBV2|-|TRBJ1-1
CASSTLRAEQAFF
TGTGCCAGCAGCACCTTGAGGGCAGAGCAAGCTTTCTTT
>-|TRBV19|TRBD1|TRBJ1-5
CASSIFKGDRSYHQPQHF
TGTGCCAGTAGTATATTTAAGGGGGACAGAAGTTACCATCAGCCCCAGCATTTT
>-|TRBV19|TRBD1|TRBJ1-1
CASSSLWTGENTEAFF
TGTGCCAGTAGTTCCCTCTGGACAGGGGAGAACACTGAAGCTTTCTTT
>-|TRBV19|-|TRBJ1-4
CASSVWGGEKLFF
TGTGCCAGTAGTGTGTGGGGAGGTGAAAAACTGTTTTTT
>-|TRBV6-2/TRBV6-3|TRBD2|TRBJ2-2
CASSWTGTTNTGELFF
TGTGCCAGCAGCTGGACCGGGACTACCAACACCGGGGAGCTGTTTTTT
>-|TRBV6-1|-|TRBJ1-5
CASSDTGRGYSNQPQHF
TGTGCCAGCAGTGATACGGGCAGGGGATATAGCAATCAGCCCCAGCATTTT
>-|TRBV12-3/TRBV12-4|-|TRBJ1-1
CASTVNTEAFF
TGTGCCAGCACCGTGAACACTGAAGCTTTCTTT